The T cell receptor (beta chain) under discussion was sequenced for a study of control samples from healthy donors and cancer patients. Trimming removed 7 bases from V and 0 bases from J, with 10 bases in between. The V gene's germline CDR1 is SQVTM and CDR2 ANQGSEA. The CDR3 spans 13 residues. Sequenced by immunoSEQ multiplex PCR; TCRdb stores in-frame clones only, minus some. The data show about 160,000 clones, with 85% to 90% seen just once and around 12% held by the top ten. The rearrangement links TRBV29-1 to TRBJ1-3; D is possibly TRBD1 (5 bases). This clonotype originated in a man between 25 and 39 years old in good health. Sequencing was performed on blood. CDR3 bases: TGCAGCGGCCCAGGGAGCTCTGGAAACACCATATATTTT. Its protein is CSGPGSSGNTIYF.